The 8 T cell receptor beta chains given below trace back to one sample, sequenced in a study of CD8 T cells in Susac syndrome. RNA totalling roughly 0.45 to 1 ug underwent reverse transcription with random hexamers. TCRdb reanalysed the immunoSEQ multiplex PCR reads using MiXCR and keeps one entry per CDR3 protein. The sample has 100,000 to 150,000 distinct CDR3 sequences, over 85% seen once. The sequencing input was CD8+ T cells from PBMCs. The receptor source for this set is a human donor with multiple sclerosis.

J is TRBJ1-2 and V is TRBV29-1, with D possibly being TRBD1 (5 bases). The V gene lost 8 bases and the J gene lost 7 bases, with 20 bases spanning the gap. There are 13 residues in the CDR3. Looked up from germline, CDR1 is SQVTM and CDR2 is ANQGSEA. CDR3 sequence reads: CSRLGAELCGYTF. CDR3 nucleotide sequence: TGCAGCAGACTAGGGGCCGAACTTTGTGGCTACACCTTC.

The chain employs TRBV2 and TRBJ2-7; D call uncertain. This CDR3 spans 12 amino acids. The V end was cut by 3 bases, the J end by 5 bases, with 8 bases between. Germline V CDR1 and CDR2: SNHLY, FYNNEI. The CDR3 here is CASSETAHEQYV. DNA of the CDR3: TGTGCCAGCAGTGAGACGGCTCACGAGCAGTACGTC.

V and J are TRBV2 and TRBJ1-1; a possible D gene is TRBD1 (5 bases). This CDR3 is built from 13 residues. The V and J ends lost 5 bases and 5 bases respectively, with 12 bases between them. Germline CDR1 and CDR2: SNHLY and FYNNEI. CDR3 amino acids: CASSSPWGTEAFF. For the CDR3, the DNA is TGTGCCAGCAGTTCCCCGTGGGGGACTGAAGCTTTCTTT.

J is TRBJ2-1 and V is TRBV4-2, with D possibly being TRBD1 (6 bases). Germline CDR1 and CDR2: LGHNA and YNFKEQ. The CDR3 extends over 16 amino acids. The V end was cut by 0 bases, the J end by 10 bases, with 19 bases between. The chain's CDR3 is CASSQDGPLAQGEQFF. CDR3 bases: TGTGCCAGCAGCCAAGATGGTCCATTAGCGCAGGGGGAGCAGTTCTTC.

The chain couples TRBV7-9 to TRBJ1-4; tentative D call: TRBD1 (6 bases). From germline, CDR1 is SEHNR and CDR2 FQNEAQ (reference sequence). V lost 5 bases and J 8 bases, leaving 15 bases between the germline ends. CDR3 length equals 14 residues. The chain's CDR3 is CASSDPRGKEKLFF. CDR3 nucleotide sequence: TGTGCCAGCAGCGACCCCAGGGGCAAAGAAAAACTGTTTTTT.

The chain joins TRBV20-1 to TRBJ2-1; TRBD1 matches 8 bases. This CDR3 has 16 amino acids. Losses at the gene ends were 0 bases for V and 4 bases for J; bases not matched to a gene: 8. Per germline, CDR1 DFQATT and CDR2 SNEGSKA (reference sequence). Written as DNA, the CDR3 is TGCAGTGCTAGAGAGGCCAGGGGGCGGTCGTACAATGAGCAGTTCTTC. Encoded protein: CSAREARGRSYNEQFF.

V gene TRBV19 combines with J gene TRBJ1-5; D not resolved. The CDR3 spans 14 residues. Germline V gene lookup returns CDR1 LNHDA and CDR2 SQIVND (reference sequence). V lost 5 bases to trimming and J lost 0 bases, with 8 bases between them. This chain's CDR3 is CASSPENSNQPQHF. CDR3 DNA: TGTGCCAGTAGTCCCGAAAATAGCAATCAGCCCCAGCATTTT.

The chain has TRBV27 and TRBJ2-3, with 13 bases fitting TRBD2. V lost 7 bases and J lost 0; bases outside the gene matches: 4. There are 16 residues in the CDR3. From germline, CDR1 is MNHEY and CDR2 SMNVEV (reference sequence). In nucleotides, the CDR3 is TGTGCCAGCATGACTAGCGGGGGGACTAGCACAGATACGCAGTATTTT. Translated: CASMTSGGTSTDTQYF.